The sequence of this T cell receptor (beta chain) was determined in a study of glioma-infiltrating T cells. By share, this clonotype counts as medium-sized. Its antigen is currently unknown. There are 14 residues in the CDR3. V shed 4 bases and J 8 bases; nucleotides not matched to a gene: 4. The germline V gene has CDR1 KGHDR and CDR2 SFDVKD. Findings and caveats of the study: Non-neoplastic patients had below-expected tissue-blood divergence, while all gliomas exceeded expectation. Tissue and blood shared very few CDR3 sequences.

TCR alpha and beta CDR3 regions were amplified from RNA using iRepertoire nested multiplex PCR. Input was roughly 100-450 ng of tissue mRNA or PBMC total RNA. TCRdb re-analysed the multiplex PCR reads in MiXCR, keeping a single row per CDR3 protein. Of 3,000 to 3,500 distinct CDR3 sequences listed, 35% to 50% are singletons. The clonotype was recovered from a human donor with low-grade glioma or glioblastoma, undergoing nonglioma brain surgery, or in good health (not recorded which). The chain employs TRBV24-1 and TRBJ2-1; 10 bases are shared with TRBD1. The sequenced material came from glioma tissue, nonneoplastic brain tissue, or PBMCs (not recorded which). The chain's CDR3 is CATSEQTGGDEQFF. DNA of the CDR3: TGTGCCACCAGTGAACAGACAGGGGGCGATGAGCAGTTCTTC.